The rows below give T cell receptor beta chains drawn from one sample of a study of blood T cell repertoires in COVID-19. TCRdb's copy holds only in-frame clones and misses some; the assay was immunoSEQ multiplex PCR. The sample lists 250,000 to 350,000 clones; roughly 90% were seen once. The sequenced material came from PBMCs or T cells enriched from blood (not recorded which). Source of these receptors: a woman aged 25 to 45 who had recovered from COVID-19. CDR3s include the opening cysteine and the closing phenylalanine or tryptophan. Fields, in order: D gene, clone size, V gene, J gene, CDR3 DNA, CDR3 protein. D genes are given only for firm matches. The size field is filled for only some rows; it gives once, few, many or a size class.

.	.	TRBV10-3	TRBJ2-1	TGTGCCATCAGTGATTGGGGGGCCTACAATGAGCAGTTCTTC	CAISDWGAYNEQFF
TRBD2	.	TRBV28	TRBJ2-1	TGTGCCAGCAGCTCCGGGACTAGCGGATTGGGTGAGCAGTTCTTC	CASSSGTSGLGEQFF
.	.	TRBV7-2	TRBJ1-6	TGTGCCAGCAGCTTAGTAGCAGGGGAGAGTTCACCCCTCCACTTT	CASSLVAGESSPLHF
TRBD1	once	TRBV9	TRBJ2-2	TGTGCCAGCGATCAGGGGGTTAGGGGAACCGGGGAGCTGTTTTTT	CASDQGVRGTGELFF
.	.	TRBV5-4	TRBJ1-1	TGTGCCAGCAGCCTCACCCGTCATAGACAGGCCGAGAACACTGAAGCTTTCTTT	CASSLTRHRQAENTEAFF
TRBD1	.	TRBV6-2/TRBV6-3	TRBJ1-5	TGTGCCAGCAGTCTCCCCCCAGGGGGAGCTAGCAATCAGCCCCAGCATTTT	CASSLPPGGASNQPQHF
TRBD1	.	TRBV4-1	TRBJ1-4	TGCGCCAGCGGGGTATGGGGCAGGGGGCAAATTGAAAAACTGTTTTTT	CASGVWGRGQIEKLFF
TRBD1	.	TRBV18	TRBJ1-4	TGTGCCAGCTCACTCCGGGACAGGGATGAAAAACTGTTTTTT	CASSLRDRDEKLFF
.	.	TRBV24-1	TRBJ2-3	TGTGCCACCAGTGACTCCGACAGGAACACAGATACGCAGTATTTT	CATSDSDRNTDTQYF
TRBD1	.	TRBV7-3	TRBJ2-2	TGTGCCAGCAGCTCCCCGACAGGGAGAGGCACCGGGGAGCTGTTTTTT	CASSSPTGRGTGELFF
TRBD2	.	TRBV9	TRBJ2-2	TGTGCCAGCAGCGTAGAGCGACTAGCGGGGGTTACCGGGGAGCTGTTTTTT	CASSVERLAGVTGELFF
TRBD2	.	TRBV9	TRBJ2-2	TGTGCCAGCAGCGTGGTCCCTAGCGGGAGGGGGTCCGGGGAGCTGTTTTTT	CASSVVPSGRGSGELFF
TRBD1	.	TRBV9	TRBJ1-2	TGTGCCAGCAGCGTAGGGGCAGGGGGCATCTATGGCTACACCTTC	CASSVGAGGIYGYTF
.	.	TRBV7-2	TRBJ2-7	TGTGCCAGCAGCTCCCTCGTGGAGGGGGCTAAATACGAGCAGTACTTC	CASSSLVEGAKYEQYF
TRBD1	.	TRBV28	TRBJ1-2	TGTGCCAGCAGTTTGGTGGACAGGGCCTATGGCTACACCTTC	CASSLVDRAYGYTF
TRBD2	.	TRBV11-3	TRBJ2-7	TGTGCCAGCAGCTTAGCCCGCGGGGGGGACGAGCAGTACTTC	CASSLARGGDEQYF
.	.	TRBV4-3	TRBJ1-1	TGCGCCAGCAGCCAAGACCCTTGGGCCATGAACACTGAAGCTTTCTTT	CASSQDPWAMNTEAFF
.	.	TRBV18	TRBJ1-1	TGTGCCAGCTCACCACCGTTTCGGGGGAGGGGGACTGAAGCTTTCTTT	CASSPPFRGRGTEAFF
TRBD2	.	TRBV28	TRBJ2-7	TGTGCCAGCAGTTCGTCTGGCGGGAGGGCCATATACGAGCAGTACTTC	CASSSSGGRAIYEQYF
TRBD2	.	TRBV6-4	TRBJ2-2	TGTGCCAGCAGTGACTCAGTTCCGGGACTAGCGGGGGGGCACCGGACCGGGGAGCTGTTTTTT	CASSDSVPGLAGGHRTGELFF
.	.	TRBV28	TRBJ1-5	TGTGCCACGGTGGGCCCTAATCAGCCCCAGCATTTT	CATVGPNQPQHF
TRBD2	.	TRBV28	TRBJ2-1	TGTGCCAGCAGCTCTCGGACTAGCGGCCCCCGGGACAATGAGCAGTTCTTC	CASSSRTSGPRDNEQFF
.	.	TRBV10-3	TRBJ2-7	TGTGCCATCAGTGACGACAGGCAAATAAACTACGAGCAGTACTTC	CAISDDRQINYEQYF
TRBD2	.	TRBV19	TRBJ2-1	TGTGCCAGTAGTATGCGGGGGGGCCTATCCTACAATGAGCAGTTCTTC	CASSMRGGLSYNEQFF
TRBD1	once	TRBV5-6	TRBJ2-3	TGTGCCAGCAGCATGCGGACAGGGACAAACCTAGATACGCAGTATTTT	CASSMRTGTNLDTQYF
TRBD1	.	TRBV3-1/TRBV3-2	TRBJ2-7	TGTGCCAGCAGCCAAGTGGGACAGTCCTACGAGCAGTACTTC	CASSQVGQSYEQYF
TRBD1	.	TRBV27	TRBJ1-4	TGTGCCAGCGGACAGGGAGCCACTAATGAAAAACTGTTTTTT	CASGQGATNEKLFF
.	.	TRBV9	TRBJ2-2	TGTGCCAGCAGCAAAGTAGGAGAGACCGGGGAGCTGTTTTTT	CASSKVGETGELFF
TRBD2	.	TRBV11-3	TRBJ2-1	TGTGCCAGCAGCTCTAGCGGGGGTTATGCTGAGCAGTTCTTC	CASSSSGGYAEQFF
TRBD1	.	TRBV18	TRBJ1-2	TGTGCCAGCTCGCCGGGACAGTTTAACTATGGCTACACCTTC	CASSPGQFNYGYTF
TRBD2	.	TRBV30	TRBJ2-5	TGTGCCTGGAATGGACTAGCGGGGGCTGAAGAGACCCAGTACTTC	CAWNGLAGAEETQYF
TRBD1	.	TRBV29-1	TRBJ1-6	TGCAGCGTTGCGACAGGGCCCGCAGGATCACCCCTCCACTTT	CSVATGPAGSPLHF
.	few	TRBV5-5	TRBJ2-2	TGTGCCAGCAGCTCCCAAGTCGGCGGGACCGGGGAGCTGTTTTTT	CASSSQVGGTGELFF
TRBD2	.	TRBV4-1	TRBJ2-2	TGCGCCAGCGGGCTGACAGCGGGGACCGGGGAGCTGTTTTTT	CASGLTAGTGELFF
TRBD1	.	TRBV5-1	TRBJ2-7	TGCGCCAGCAGCTTGAGGACAGGGGGGCCTGACGAGCAGTACTTC	CASSLRTGGPDEQYF
.	.	TRBV18	TRBJ1-6	TGTGCCAGCTCACCACAGGACTTAAACTATAATTCACCCCTCCACTTT	CASSPQDLNYNSPLHF
.	few	TRBV2	TRBJ2-5	TGTGCCAGCCGGGACAACCAAGAGACCCAGTACTTC	CASRDNQETQYF